This TCR beta chain was captured by sequencing in a study of cytomegalovirus exposure and HLA in healthy donors. Generated by immunoSEQ multiplex PCR, the TCRdb table keeps only in-frame clones and is missing some. The sample gives hundreds of thousands of clones, 75% to 90% of which show up once; 5.5% to 6.5% is in the top ten. The CDR3 is 14 residues long. CDR1 and CDR2 (germline): MDHEN, SYDVKM. V was clipped by 2 bases and J by 2 bases, with 10 bases between them. This clone was counted a few times. The identical CDR3 is also encoded by other nucleotide sequences in the sample. The chain carries TRBV28 and TRBJ2-7; TRBD2 might be the D (7 bases). This TCR was recovered from a woman aged 18-29 years in good health and CMV-seronegative. Sequencing was performed on PBMCs. CDR3 amino acids: CASSLQGRAYEQYF. CDR3 in DNA: TGTGCCAGCAGTTTACAGGGGAGGGCCTACGAGCAGTACTTC.